The entry below describes one T cell receptor beta chain. Its antigen remains unidentified. The data were taken from a study of CD8 T cells in Susac syndrome. Study conclusions and caveats: CD8+ clones in Susac expanded most in TEMRA cells and active patients.

V gave up 3 bases and J gave up 5 bases; unmatched junction bases: 2. The CDR3 is 15 amino acids. In germline, CDR1 is SGHDT, CDR2 YYEEEE. Reverse transcription used about 0.45 to 1 ug RNA and random hexamers. TCRdb recomputed calls from the immunoSEQ multiplex PCR reads with MiXCR, one row per CDR3 protein. The data contain 85,000 to 130,000 distinct CDR3 sequences, around 94% of them singletons. The chain uses TRBV5-6 and TRBJ2-1, with 13 bases identical to TRBD2. This clonotype originated in a human donor with Susac syndrome. The sample consisted of CD8+ T cells from PBMCs. In nucleotides, the CDR3 is TGTGCCAGCAGCTCCGGACTAGCGGGGGACAATGAGCAGTTCTTC. Translation gives CASSSGLAGDNEQFF.